The rows below give T cell receptor beta chains drawn from one sample of a study of cytomegalovirus exposure and HLA in healthy donors. Method: immunoSEQ multiplex PCR; TCRdb's copy keeps in-frame clones and lacks some. The table includes under 300,000 clones, about 75% detected once. The sequencing input was PBMCs. The receptors derive from a female donor in good health and CMV-seronegative. Both conserved end residues are part of each CDR3. A D gene is named only where the DNA matches it firmly. Clone size is given for some rows only: seen once, a few or many times, or a class if the clone is expanded.

D,J,V,size,CDR3,DNA
.,TRBJ2-3,TRBV5-4,.,CASSLWGADTQYF,TGTGCCAGCAGCTTATGGGGGGCAGATACGCAGTATTTT
TRBD2,TRBJ2-7,TRBV30,.,CAWSGGLADYEQYF,TGTGCCTGGAGTGGAGGACTAGCGGACTACGAGCAGTACTTC
.,TRBJ1-5,TRBV28,.,CASSHSGISNQPQHF,TGTGCCAGCAGTCATTCAGGGATTTCCAATCAGCCCCAGCATTTT
.,TRBJ1-3,TRBV12-5,.,CASADSSGNTIYF,TGTGCTAGTGCCGACTCAAGTGGAAACACCATATATTTT
TRBD2,TRBJ2-2,TRBV5-1,few,CASSLATSDTGELFF,TGCGCCAGCAGCTTGGCGACTAGCGACACCGGGGAGCTGTTTTTT
.,TRBJ2-7,TRBV5-1,few,CASSSGVGPEQYF,TGCGCCAGCAGCTCGGGGGTGGGTCCCGAGCAGTACTTC
.,TRBJ2-4,TRBV7-3,.,CASSLGTGPNIQYF,TGTGCCAGCAGCTTAGGAACAGGGCCAAACATTCAGTACTTC
.,TRBJ2-1,TRBV13,.,CASRRGAENNEQFF,TGTGCCAGCAGACGGGGGGCCGAGAACAATGAGCAGTTCTTC
.,TRBJ1-1,TRBV28,.,CASSLLGATEAFF,TGTGCCAGCAGTTTGTTAGGGGCGACTGAAGCTTTCTTT
.,TRBJ2-1,TRBV5-6,.,CASSLGGGYNEQFF,TGTGCCAGCAGCTTGGGGGGAGGTTACAATGAGCAGTTCTTC
.,TRBJ2-7,TRBV19,.,CASSMQDSYEQYF,TGTGCCAGTAGTATGCAGGACTCCTACGAGCAGTACTTC
TRBD2,TRBJ2-1,TRBV7-3,.,CASSLRLAVSYNEQFF,TGTGCCAGCAGCTTACGACTAGCGGTTTCCTACAATGAGCAGTTCTTC
TRBD1,TRBJ2-1,TRBV27,.,CASRSDRGNEQFF,TGTGCCAGCAGGTCGGACAGGGGGAATGAGCAGTTCTTC
TRBD1,TRBJ1-2,TRBV25-1,few,CASKDRGRGYTF,TGTGCCAGCAAGGACAGGGGACGTGGCTACACCTTC
.,TRBJ1-5,TRBV28,.,CASHRGQSNQPQHF,TGTGCCAGCCACCGCGGACAGTCCAATCAGCCCCAGCATTTT